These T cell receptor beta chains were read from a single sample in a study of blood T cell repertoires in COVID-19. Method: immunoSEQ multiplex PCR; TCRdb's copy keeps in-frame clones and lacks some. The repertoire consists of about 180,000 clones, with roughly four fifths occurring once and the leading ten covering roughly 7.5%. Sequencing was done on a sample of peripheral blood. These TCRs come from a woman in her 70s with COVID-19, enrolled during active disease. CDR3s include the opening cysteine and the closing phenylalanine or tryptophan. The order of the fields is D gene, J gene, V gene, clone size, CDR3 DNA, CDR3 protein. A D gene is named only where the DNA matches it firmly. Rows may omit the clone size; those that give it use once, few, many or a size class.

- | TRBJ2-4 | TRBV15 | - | TGTGCCACCAGCAGAGAAGGGGGTGGAACCAAAAACATTCAGTACTTC | CATSREGGGTKNIQYF
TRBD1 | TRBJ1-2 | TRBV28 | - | TGTGCCAGCACTATAAGTCGGGACAGGGTGAACTATGGCTACACCTTC | CASTISRDRVNYGYTF
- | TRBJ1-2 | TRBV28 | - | TGTGCCAGCAGTTACGGTGCGGGGAATTATGGCTACACCTTC | CASSYGAGNYGYTF
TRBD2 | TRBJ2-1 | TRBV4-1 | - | TGCGCCAGCAGCCCCCGTATAGCGGGAGGACCCTACAATGAGCAGTTCTTC | CASSPRIAGGPYNEQFF
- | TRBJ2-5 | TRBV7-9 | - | TGTGCCAGCAGCTTAGCGCGATGGGAGACCCAGTACTTC | CASSLARWETQYF
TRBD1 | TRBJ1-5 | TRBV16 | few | TGTGCCAGCAGCCTTCAGGGGGATCAGCCCCAGCATTTT | CASSLQGDQPQHF
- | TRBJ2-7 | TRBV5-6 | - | TGTGCCAGCAGCCCGACTATAGCGCGGGTCATTACTCACTACGAGCAGTACTTC | CASSPTIARVITHYEQYF
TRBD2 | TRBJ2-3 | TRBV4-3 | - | TGCGCCAGCAGCCAAGAAAGGGCGGGAGAAGATACGCAGTATTTT | CASSQERAGEDTQYF
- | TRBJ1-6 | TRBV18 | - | TGTGCCAGCTCAACCGACAGGTCAACGGGGTCACCCCTCCACTTT | CASSTDRSTGSPLHF
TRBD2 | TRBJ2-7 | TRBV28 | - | TGTGCCAGCAGTTTAGGGGGCGCGGGAGGTAATTACGAGCAGTACTTC | CASSLGGAGGNYEQYF
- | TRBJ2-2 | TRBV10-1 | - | TGCGCCAGCAGTGGTTTCCAGGGTCTTAACACCGGGGAGCTGTTTTTT | CASSGFQGLNTGELFF
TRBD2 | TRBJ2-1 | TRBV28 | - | TGTGCCAGCAGTCTCCAAATAGCGGGGGCCTACAATGAGCAGTTCTTC | CASSLQIAGAYNEQFF
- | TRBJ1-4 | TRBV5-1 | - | TGCGCCAGCAGCTCACAGCCTAGGGGTGAAAAACTGTTTTTT | CASSSQPRGEKLFF
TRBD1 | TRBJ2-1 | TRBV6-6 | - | TGTGCCAGCAGTAGACGACAGGGGAACTACAATGAGCAGTTCTTC | CASSRRQGNYNEQFF
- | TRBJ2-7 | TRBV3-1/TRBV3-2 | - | TGTGCCAGCAGCCAAACAAGAGGGGGCTACGAGCAGTACTTC | CASSQTRGGYEQYF
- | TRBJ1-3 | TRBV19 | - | TGTGCCAGTAGTGCCCGAAGCGAAGACAGGTCTGGAAACACCATATATTTT | CASSARSEDRSGNTIYF
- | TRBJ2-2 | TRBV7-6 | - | TGTGCCAGCAGCTTAGCGGGCACAACACCGGGGGAGCTGTTTTTT | CASSLAGTTPGELFF
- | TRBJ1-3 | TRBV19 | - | TGTGCCAGTAGTTCCGGGGGTTTCGGAAACACCATATATTTT | CASSSGGFGNTIYF
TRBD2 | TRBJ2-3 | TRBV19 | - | TGTGCCAGTAGTACCGCCGCTAGCGGGTTCACAGATACGCAGTATTTT | CASSTAASGFTDTQYF
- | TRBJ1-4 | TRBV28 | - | TGTGCCAGCAGTTCCACAGGGAGACCTAATGAAAAACTGTTTTTT | CASSSTGRPNEKLFF
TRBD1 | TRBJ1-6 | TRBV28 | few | TGTGCCAGCAGTCAAACGACAGGGCAAAATTCACCCCTCCACTTT | CASSQTTGQNSPLHF
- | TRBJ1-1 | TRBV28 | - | TGTGCCAGCGGCCAAAACAGGTTACCAGTTGCAACTGAAGCTTTCTTT | CASGQNRLPVATEAFF
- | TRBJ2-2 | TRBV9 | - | TGTGCCAGCAGCGTAACGACAGGCGCCTTCGGGGAGCTGTTTTTT | CASSVTTGAFGELFF
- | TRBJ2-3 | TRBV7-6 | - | TGTGCCAGCAGCGGGACCGGGACACTTAGCACAGATACGCAGTATTTT | CASSGTGTLSTDTQYF
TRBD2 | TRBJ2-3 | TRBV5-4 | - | TGTGCCAGCAGCTTGGGACCTCAGGGCGGGAGATCCACAGATACGCAGTATTTT | CASSLGPQGGRSTDTQYF
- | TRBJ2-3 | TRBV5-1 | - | TGCGCCAGCAGCTTGGGACTAGTTCGAGCCCCCACAGATACGCAGTATTTT | CASSLGLVRAPTDTQYF
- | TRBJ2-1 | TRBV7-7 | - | TGTGCCAGCAGCCCCGGACTGGACAATGAGCAGTTCTTC | CASSPGLDNEQFF
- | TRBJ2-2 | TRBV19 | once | TGTGCCAGTAGTGGGAGGAGTGGGGAAACCGGGGAGCTGTTTTTT | CASSGRSGETGELFF